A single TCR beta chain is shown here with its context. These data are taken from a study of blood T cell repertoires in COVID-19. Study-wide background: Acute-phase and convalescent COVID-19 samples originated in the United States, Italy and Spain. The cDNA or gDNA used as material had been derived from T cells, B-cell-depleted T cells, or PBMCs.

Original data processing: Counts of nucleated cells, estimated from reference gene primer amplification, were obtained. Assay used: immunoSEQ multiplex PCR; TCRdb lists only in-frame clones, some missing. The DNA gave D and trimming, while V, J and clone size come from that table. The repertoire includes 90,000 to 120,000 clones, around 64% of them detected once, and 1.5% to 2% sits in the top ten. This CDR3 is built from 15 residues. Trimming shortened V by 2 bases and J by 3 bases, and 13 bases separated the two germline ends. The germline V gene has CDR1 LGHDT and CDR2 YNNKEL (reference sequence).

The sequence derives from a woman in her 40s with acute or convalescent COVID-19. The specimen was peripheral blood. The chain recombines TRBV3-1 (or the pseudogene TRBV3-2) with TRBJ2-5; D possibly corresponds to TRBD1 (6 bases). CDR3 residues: CASSQKQGPKETQYF. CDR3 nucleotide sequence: TGTGCCAGCAGCCAAAAACAGGGTCCGAAAGAGACCCAGTACTTC.